The 31 T cell receptor beta chains in this list originate from one sample, sequenced in a study of low-dose radiotherapy and immunotherapy resistance in tumors. First-strand cDNA relied on TRAV- and TRBV-specific primers spanning alpha and beta chains. For amplifying TCRs, the PCR ran for approximately 18 cycles with Phusion, which was used together with a constant-region primer and the adapter on the V primers. TCRdb redid the calling of the reads with MiXCR, one entry per CDR3 protein. Of some 13,000 distinct CDR3 sequences listed, roughly 70% are singletons. The receptors here all came from a human donor with advanced metastatic prostate, ovarian, gallbladder or colorectal cancer (not recorded which). This table probably holds off-target reads from a library built for another chain.

Here the CDR3 DNA reads TGTGCCAGCACCCAAGAGGTAAAAGAGACCCAGTACTTC. Its protein is CASTQEVKETQYF. The gene calls are TRBV6-2 or TRBV6-3 and TRBJ2-5; no clear D gene. CDR3 length: 13 residues. Germline V gene lookup returns CDR1 MNHEY and CDR2 SVGEGT. Trimming shortened V by 7 bases and J by 3 bases, and 12 bases separated the two germline ends.

The chain combines TRBV10-3 with TRBJ1-2, with a tentative D call TRBD1 (5 bases). V gave up 10 bases and J gave up 2 bases, with 20 bases separating them. Germline assignment: CDR1 ENHRY and CDR2 SYGVKD. The CDR3 is 15 residues long. CDR3 DNA sequence: TGTGCCACCAAGGAAAGGGGAGGTGAGAACTATGGCTACACCTTC. This gives the protein CATKERGGENYGYTF.

The V call is TRBV19, the J call TRBJ1-3; D gene uncertain. Deletions cut 4 bases from V and 2 bases from J, with 12 bases between. CDR1 is LNHDA and CDR2 is SQIVND in the germline V gene (reference sequence). The CDR3 sequence is 15 residues long. The CDR3 is CASSKNLGAGNTIYF. DNA of the CDR3: TGTGCCAGTAGTAAAAATCTGGGTGCTGGAAACACCATATATTTT.

This CDR3 is CASGPTADTQYF. DNA of the CDR3: TGTGCCAGCGGTCCTACGGCAGATACGCAGTATTTT. The chain recombines TRBV12-3 or TRBV12-4 with TRBJ2-3, with unresolved D. The CDR3 has 12 residues. The V end lost 8 bases, the J end lost 4 bases, and 10 bases lay between the germline ends.

The chain links TRBV6-2 or TRBV6-3 to TRBJ2-1; 10 bases match TRBD2. Germline V gene lookup returns CDR1 MNHEY and CDR2 SVGEGT. The CDR3 spans 16 residues. V was pared by 3 bases and J by 4 bases, with 6 bases of the junction left unmatched. CDR3 region: CASSYSIAGGYNEQFF. CDR3 nucleotides: TGTGCCAGCAGTTATTCAATAGCGGGGGGATACAATGAGCAGTTCTTC.

The genes are TRBV21-1 and TRBJ1-1; whether TRBD1, the table's D call, matches the DNA was not checked. TRBV21-1 has pseudogene status. This CDR3 has 15 amino acids. The CDR3 bases are TGTGCCAGCAGCAACCGTCCAGGGTTGAGCACTGAAGCTTTCTTT. Translation gives CASSNRPGLSTEAFF.

V and J are TRBV5-1 and TRBJ2-7; D is unresolved. The length of the CDR3 is 14 residues. CDR1 and CDR2 (germline): SGHRS, YFSETQ. V was clipped by 5 bases and J by 0 bases, with 12 bases between them. The CDR3 spells CASSTIAYSYEQYF. The CDR3 bases are TGCGCCAGCAGTACCATCGCCTACTCCTACGAGCAGTACTTC.

The chain employs TRBV19 and TRBJ1-2; TRBD1 might be the D (5 bases). The CDR3 sequence is 14 residues long. V was trimmed by 5 bases and J by 1 base, leaving 11 bases between them. Germline values: CDR1 LNHDA, CDR2 SQIVND (reference sequence). CDR3 sequence: CASSPGLGNYGYTF. DNA of the CDR3: TGTGCCAGTAGTCCAGGGTTAGGTAACTATGGCTACACCTTC.

This clonotype has a handful of counts. The chain links TRBV20-1 to TRBJ1-2, with 9 nucleotides matching TRBD1. The CDR3 is 14 amino acids. Germline V CDR1 and CDR2: DFQATT, SNEGSKA (reference sequence). With 8 bases clipped from V and 1 base from J, the junction kept 8 bases outside the gene matches. The CDR3 protein is CSPSGQGINYGYTF. The CDR3, as DNA: TGCAGTCCGTCAGGACAGGGGATTAACTATGGCTACACCTTC.

The chain combines TRBV7-3 with TRBJ2-5; 10 bases agree with TRBD2. The junction had 8 bases not matched to a gene; V was cut back by 2 bases and J by 5 bases. The CDR3 extends over 16 amino acids. CDR1 and CDR2 (germline): SGHTA, FQGTGA. The CDR3 coding sequence is TGTGCCAGCAGCTTAGGTCGTAGCGGGGGGTTGGAGACCCAGTACTTC. As protein: CASSLGRSGGLETQYF.

The sample holds one count of this clonotype. The chain employs TRBV15 and TRBJ2-3, with 7 nucleotides matching TRBD2. This CDR3 is built from 18 residues. The trim removed 3 bases at V and 1 base at J, leaving 13 bases unmatched. Germline lookup yields CDR1 LNHNV and CDR2 YYDKDF (reference sequence). Here the CDR3 DNA reads TGTGCCACCAGCAGGAAACATAAGCGGGGAGCTCGCACAGATACGCAGTATTTT. Protein product: CATSRKHKRGARTDTQYF.

This rearrangement joins TRBV5-6 to TRBJ2-3; D tentatively reads TRBD1 or TRBD2 (5 bases each). This CDR3 contains 15 residues. V was trimmed by 2 bases and J by 1 base, leaving 11 bases between them. Germline V gene lookup returns CDR1 SGHDT and CDR2 YYEEEE. The CDR3, as DNA: TGTGCCAGCAGCTTTCCGGGGACCGGCACAGATACGCAGTATTTT. Translated, it gives CASSFPGTGTDTQYF.

The rearrangement joins TRBV11-1 to TRBJ1-1; D not certain. Germline V gives CDR1 SGHAT, CDR2 FQDESV (reference sequence). This CDR3 contains 15 residues. Deletions cut 1 base from V and 1 base from J, with 10 bases between. The CDR3 reads CASSLGGRKNTEAFF. The CDR3 nucleotides read TGTGCCAGCAGCTTAGGTGGACGGAAGAACACTGAAGCTTTCTTT. The full variable domain, rest sourced from reference TRBV11-1 and TRBJ1-1, is EAEVAQSPRYKITEKSQAVAFWCDPISGHATLYWYRQILGQGPELLVQFQDESVVDDSQLPKDRFSAERLKGVDSTLKIQPAELGDSAMYLCASSLGGRKNTEAFFGQGTRLTVV.

The rearrangement links TRBV2 to TRBJ2-4; TRBD2 is a possible D gene (6 bases). V was trimmed by 7 bases and J by 0 bases, leaving 19 bases between them. The germline V gene has CDR1 SNHLY and CDR2 FYNNEI. The CDR3 extends over 17 amino acids. CDR3 loop: CASTIRWEEIAKNIQYF. For the CDR3, the DNA is TGTGCCAGCACCATCCGGTGGGAGGAGATAGCCAAAAACATTCAGTACTTC.

The chain has TRBV24-1 and TRBJ2-1, with D possibly TRBD2 on 6 matching bases. V was trimmed by 1 base and J by 9 bases, leaving 9 bases between them. CDR1 is KGHDR and CDR2 is SFDVKD in the germline V gene. CDR3 length equals 13 residues. The CDR3 DNA sequence: TGTGCCACCAGTGATTTTATCGGGAGTGAGCAGTTCTTC. Its translation is CATSDFIGSEQFF.

In DNA form, the CDR3 reads TGTGCCAGCAGCTGGCGGACAGTTCCCACAGATACGCAGTATTTT. Its protein product is CASSWRTVPTDTQYF. This sequence joins TRBV7-2 and TRBJ2-3, with D perhaps matching TRBD1 (6 bases). Trimming shortened V by 4 bases and J by 2 bases, and 13 bases separated the two germline ends. In germline, CDR1 is SGHTA, CDR2 FQGNSA. The CDR3 has 15 amino acids.

The rearrangement uses TRBV7-6 and TRBJ2-2; either TRBD1 or TRBD2 may fit D (6 bases each). This CDR3 region has 14 residues. Germline CDR1 and CDR2: SGHVS and FNYEAQ. Trimming took off 5 bases at V and 8 bases at J, with 15 bases between the two ends. CDR3 coding DNA: TGTGCCAGCAGCAACTCGGGGGCCGAGGGGGAGCTGTTTTTT. Translation: CASSNSGAEGELFF.

The rearrangement uses TRBV3-1 and TRBJ2-1; D not resolved. The germline V and J ends were trimmed by 1 base and 4 bases, with 14 bases remaining between them. The CDR3 is 16 amino acids. The germline gives CDR1 LGHDT, CDR2 YNNKEL (reference sequence). This chain's CDR3 is CASSQGWQELYNEQFF. Written as DNA, the CDR3 is TGTGCCAGCAGCCAAGGATGGCAGGAGCTGTACAATGAGCAGTTCTTC.

The rearrangement joins TRBV29-1 to TRBJ2-1, with 9 nucleotides matching TRBD2. J gave up 1 base and V 8 bases, and 9 bases lay outside the gene matches. CDR1 SQVTM and CDR2 ANQGSEA come from the germline V gene. This CDR3 has 15 residues. CDR3: CSLSLAGRSYNEQFF. The CDR3 nucleotides read TGCAGCCTTTCTCTAGCGGGGAGGTCCTACAATGAGCAGTTCTTC.

V and J are TRBV2 and TRBJ2-2; no firm D call. There are 14 residues in the CDR3. The germline gives CDR1 SNHLY, CDR2 FYNNEI. The germline V and J ends were trimmed by 4 bases and 2 bases, with 8 bases remaining between them. As DNA, the CDR3 is TGTGCCAGCAGTGGGGCGGTCAACACCGGGGAGCTGTTTTTT. It codes for CASSGAVNTGELFF.

This clonotype was counted between two and nine times. The rearrangement uses TRBV11-2 and TRBJ1-5, with D perhaps matching TRBD1 (5 bases). V lost 1 base and J 5 bases, leaving 12 bases between the germline ends. This CDR3 comprises 15 residues. Germline CDR1 SGHAT, CDR2 FQNNGV. Written as DNA, the CDR3 is TGTGCCAGCAGCTTAGGGGGACGGAACTATCAGCCCCAGCATTTT. Translated: CASSLGGRNYQPQHF.

The genes are TRBV5-1 and TRBJ1-4; the match to TRBD1 covers 7 bases. Looked up from germline, CDR1 is SGHRS and CDR2 is YFSETQ. The CDR3 is 14 residues long. V was clipped by 3 bases and J by 10 bases; unmatched bases: 9. CDR3 sequence: CASSSGQADGKLFF. For the CDR3, the DNA is TGCGCCAGCAGCTCCGGACAGGCGGACGGAAAACTGTTTTTT.

The chain employs TRBV29-1 and TRBJ1-2, with 7 bases fitting TRBD1. This CDR3 has 11 amino acids. V was pared by 5 bases and J by 7 bases, with 4 bases of the junction left unmatched. CDR1 is SQVTM, CDR2 ANQGSEA, per germline. CDR3 in DNA: TGCAGCGTTAACTACAGGGGTGGCTACACCTTC. This translates into CSVNYRGGYTF.

This clonotype has a handful of counts. The J gene is TRBJ1-1, the V gene TRBV12-3 or TRBV12-4; D might be TRBD1 (5 bases). CDR3 length: 14 residues. V dropped 4 bases and J dropped 4 bases, with 13 bases sitting between them. This CDR3 reads CASSSSYGATEAFF. The CDR3 nucleotides read TGTGCCAGCAGTTCCTCGTATGGGGCCACTGAAGCTTTCTTT.

The chain recombines TRBV2 with TRBJ1-2; D may be TRBD1 (5 bases). V was pared by 11 bases and J by 8 bases, with 18 bases between. Germline CDR1 reads SNHLY; CDR2 reads FYNNEI. The CDR3 contains 12 residues. CDR3 protein: CAPPGGAKGYTF. The CDR3, as DNA: TGTGCCCCCCCGGGAGGGGCGAAGGGCTACACCTTC.

The V and J genes are TRBV5-6 and TRBJ2-2; 10 positions agree with TRBD2. CDR1 and CDR2 from the germline V gene are SGHDT and YYEEEE. V trimming: 1 base; J trimming: 7 bases; junction bases outside the gene matches: 7. There are 16 residues in the CDR3. CDR3 in DNA: TGTGCCAGCAGCTTGCGGAGCGGGGGGGCCCTCGGGGAGCTGTTTTTT. Translated: CASSLRSGGALGELFF.

The chain uses TRBV19 and TRBJ1-2, with D possibly being TRBD1 (6 bases). Trimming took off 3 bases at V and 4 bases at J, with 18 bases between the two ends. Germline CDR1 and CDR2: LNHDA and SQIVND (reference sequence). The CDR3 spans 16 residues. CDR3 coding DNA: TGTGCCAGTAGTATTCTATCTTCCGGGACACCCTATGGCTACACCTTC. Its protein product is CASSILSSGTPYGYTF.

V usage is TRBV7-9 and J usage is TRBJ1-6; TRBD1 agrees at 7 bases. The CDR3 sequence is 16 residues long. The junction had 10 bases not matched to a gene; V was cut back by 4 bases and J by 7 bases. Germline V gene data show CDR1 as SEHNR and CDR2 as FQNEAQ (reference sequence). CDR3 coding DNA: TGTGCCAGCAGCTACGGGACAGCGTTCGGAAATTCACCCCTCCACTTT. This sequence encodes CASSYGTAFGNSPLHF.

The V call is TRBV2, the J call TRBJ1-2; D possibly corresponds to TRBD1 (5 bases). The CDR3 spans 11 residues. The ends were cut back, 5 bases at V and 8 bases at J, with 9 bases in the middle. Germline-derived CDR1 and CDR2 are SNHLY and FYNNEI. The CDR3 region is CASSTGGGYTF. CDR3 in DNA: TGTGCCAGCAGTACAGGAGGCGGCTACACCTTC.

The chain combines TRBV5-6 with TRBJ2-1; 11 bases align to TRBD2. Germline assignment: CDR1 SGHDT and CDR2 YYEEEE. The CDR3 has 15 residues. Trimming cost V 1 base and J 8 bases; bases outside gene matches: 5. The CDR3 is CASSLMASGGYEQFF. The CDR3 DNA is TGTGCCAGCAGCTTGATGGCTAGCGGGGGGTATGAGCAGTTCTTC. The full variable domain, in which reference TRBV5-6 and TRBJ2-1 provide the parts outside the CDR3, is DAGVTQSPTHLIKTRGQQVTLRCSPKSGHDTVSWYQQALGQGPQFIFQYYEEEERQRGNFPDRFSGHQFPNYSSELNVNALLLGDSALYLCASSLMASGGYEQFFGPGTRLTVL.

This clonotype occurred a few times. The V call is TRBV5-4, the J call TRBJ2-7; 8 bases fit TRBD2. The CDR3 is 13 residues long. J was trimmed by 3 bases and V by 3 bases; bases with no gene match: 2. Germline V CDR1 and CDR2: SGHNT, YYREEE (reference sequence). This chain's CDR3 is CASSSGTSYEQYF. The CDR3 DNA sequence: TGTGCCAGCAGCTCCGGGACTAGCTACGAGCAGTACTTC.